The 22 T cell receptor beta chains below all came from one sample that was sequenced in a study of blood T cell repertoires in COVID-19. The assay was immunoSEQ multiplex PCR, and TCRdb's table has in-frame clones only and misses some. This sample has some 150,000 clones, with roughly 90% found just once. Material for sequencing was peripheral blood. Source of these receptors: a woman aged 55-69 years with active or convalescent COVID-19.

The rearrangement links TRBV12-3 or TRBV12-4 to TRBJ2-5, with 8 bases fitting TRBD1. The CDR3 has 13 residues. The J segment lost 6 bases and the V segment lost 4 bases, leaving 4 bases of the junction unmatched. DNA for the CDR3: TGTGCCAGCAGTTCTACAGGGGGACAGACCCAGTACTTC. Encoded protein: CASSSTGGQTQYF.

The chain links TRBV9 to TRBJ1-6, with TRBD1 as a possible D gene (5 bases). Germline assignment: CDR1 SGDLS and CDR2 YYNGEE. The CDR3 has 16 amino acids. The V end was cut by 4 bases, the J end by 6 bases, with 17 bases between. The CDR3 region has the DNA TGTGCCAGCAGCCCCATGGGGGGACCGAGTAATTCACCCCTCCACTTT. Residues: CASSPMGGPSNSPLHF. Complete variable domain (other parts from reference TRBV9 and TRBJ1-6): DSGVTQTPKHLITATGQRVTLRCSPRSGDLSVYWYQQSLDQGLQFLIQYYNGEERAKGNILERFSAQQFPDLHSELNLSSLELGDSALYFCASSPMGGPSNSPLHFGNGTRLTVT.

The rearrangement uses TRBV3-1 (or the pseudogene TRBV3-2) and TRBJ2-6, with D possibly being TRBD1 (5 bases). The ends were cut back, 1 base at V and 4 bases at J, with 14 bases in the middle. The CDR3 is 17 amino acids. Germline CDR1 reads LGHDT; CDR2 reads YNNKEL (reference sequence). The CDR3 region is CASSQASRVLGANVLTF. The CDR3 DNA follows: TGTGCCAGCAGCCAAGCAAGCAGGGTGTTAGGGGCCAACGTCCTGACTTTC.

V and J are TRBV24-1 and TRBJ2-5, with 7 bases fitting TRBD2. From germline, CDR1 is KGHDR and CDR2 SFDVKD. CDR3 length: 15 amino acids. V shed 2 bases and J 1 base; nucleotides not matched to a gene: 3. CDR3 sequence reads: CATSDSRGFQETQYF. DNA of the CDR3: TGTGCCACCAGTGATTCGCGGGGGTTCCAAGAGACCCAGTACTTC.

The chain joins TRBV9 to TRBJ2-7, with 10 nucleotides matching TRBD1. Unmatched junction bases numbered 26, after V lost 3 bases and J lost 5 bases. The CDR3 length is 21 residues. The V gene's germline CDR1 is SGDLS and CDR2 YYNGEE. The chain's CDR3 is CASSGRDRGVLATPFRDEQYF. The DNA of the CDR3 is TGTGCCAGCAGCGGCCGGGACAGGGGAGTTCTTGCGACTCCGTTTCGAGACGAGCAGTACTTC.

The chain joins TRBV2 to TRBJ2-7, with D possibly TRBD1 on 6 matching bases. The CDR3 loop spans 13 amino acids. Trimming removed 5 bases from V and 3 bases from J, with 11 bases in between. The germline CDR1 and CDR2 sequences are SNHLY and FYNNEI. Here the CDR3 reads CASSKSDSYEQYF. The CDR3 bases are TGTGCCAGCAGTAAATCGGACAGCTACGAGCAGTACTTC. The variable domain in full, completed from reference TRBV2 and TRBJ2-7, reads EPEVTQTPSHQVTQMGQEVILRCVPISNHLYFYWYRQILGQKVEFLVSFYNNEISEKSEIFDDQFSVERPDGSNFTLKIRSTKLEDSAMYFCASSKSDSYEQYFGPGTRLTVT.

The chain links TRBV24-1 to TRBJ1-2; TRBD1 matches 7 bases. In germline, CDR1 is KGHDR, CDR2 SFDVKD. V shed 0 bases, J shed 1 base, and the junction held 13 bases outside the gene matches. This CDR3 contains 19 residues. The chain's CDR3 is CATSDLHTLRDSNNYGYTF. The CDR3 nucleotides are TGTGCCACCAGTGATTTGCACACTCTCCGGGACAGCAATAACTATGGCTACACCTTC.

The rearrangement links TRBV19 to TRBJ2-1; 10 bases match TRBD2. Trimming cost V 4 bases and J 4 bases; bases outside gene matches: 7. Per germline, CDR1 LNHDA and CDR2 SQIVND (reference sequence). The CDR3 is made up of 16 amino acids. CDR3 protein: CASSSSGGAMYNEQFF. The CDR3 DNA sequence: TGTGCCAGTAGTAGCAGCGGGGGGGCTATGTACAATGAGCAGTTCTTC.

This chain connects TRBV6-2 or TRBV6-3 to TRBJ2-1; TRBD2 matches at 11 bases. This CDR3 is built from 17 residues. The V gene end was trimmed by 6 bases and the J gene end by 2 bases; junction bases not matched to a gene: 9. CDR1 is MNHEY and CDR2 is SVGEGT in the germline V gene. The CDR3: CASSRLLAGVPYNEQFF. CDR3 DNA: TGTGCCAGCAGCCGCTTACTAGCGGGGGTCCCCTACAATGAGCAGTTCTTC.

The chain couples TRBV5-1 to TRBJ2-5, with D tentatively TRBD2 (5 bases). CDR3 length: 15 amino acids. V was pared by 4 bases and J by 1 base, with 14 bases between. Germline CDR1 reads SGHRS; CDR2 reads YFSETQ. The CDR3 here is CASSAMGSRQETQYF. CDR3 DNA: TGCGCCAGCAGCGCTATGGGGAGCCGCCAAGAGACCCAGTACTTC.

This clone has only one observation. This chain uses TRBV7-9 with TRBJ1-1; 11 nucleotides align to TRBD1. This CDR3 is 15 amino acids long. Unmatched junction bases numbered 8, after V lost 5 bases and J lost 6 bases. Germline V gene data show CDR1 as SEHNR and CDR2 as FQNEAQ (reference sequence). CDR3 DNA sequence: TGTGCCAGCAGCCCAGGGACAGGGGGTATACCTGAAGCTTTCTTT. Its translation: CASSPGTGGIPEAFF.

This clone was observed many times. The chain combines TRBV2 with TRBJ1-6; TRBD1 matches at 7 bases. The CDR3 has 14 residues. V dropped 8 bases and J dropped 9; count of bases not matched to a gene: 10. The germline V gene has CDR1 SNHLY and CDR2 FYNNEI. CDR3 in DNA: TGTGCCAGCTTGTCGACAGGGAAGGTTTCACCCCTCCACTTT. This encodes CASLSTGKVSPLHF.

The V call is TRBV29-1, the J call TRBJ2-1, with TRBD2 identical over 12 bases. The germline V gene encodes CDR1 SQVTM and CDR2 ANQGSEA. The CDR3 covers 12 residues. V shed 7 bases and J 7 bases; nucleotides not matched to a gene: 2. In DNA, the CDR3 is TGCAGCGCAGGGACTAGCGGGAATGAGCAGTTCTTC. Translated: CSAGTSGNEQFF.

V is TRBV6-5 and J is TRBJ2-2, with 11 bases that match TRBD2. This CDR3 is built from 14 residues. The V gene's germline CDR1 is MNHEY and CDR2 SVGAGI. The J segment lost 4 bases and the V segment lost 8 bases, leaving 3 bases of the junction unmatched. CDR3 in DNA: TGTGCCAGCTCCGGGACTAGCGGCACCGGGGAGCTGTTTTTT. Its translation: CASSGTSGTGELFF.

The chain links TRBV5-1 to TRBJ1-1, with D unclear. V lost 4 bases and J 4 bases, leaving 14 bases between the germline ends. CDR3 size: 14 residues. CDR1 is SGHRS and CDR2 is YFSETQ in the germline V gene. This CDR3 reads CASSPYGLGTEAFF. CDR3 nucleotide sequence: TGCGCCAGCAGCCCGTATGGTCTCGGCACTGAAGCTTTCTTT.

V is TRBV3-1 (or the pseudogene TRBV3-2) and J is TRBJ1-4; 8 bases agree with TRBD1. The V gene end was trimmed by 6 bases and the J gene end by 7 bases; junction bases not matched to a gene: 7. Looked up from germline, CDR1 is LGHDT and CDR2 is YNNKEL (reference sequence). The CDR3 has 14 amino acids. The DNA of the CDR3 is TGTGCCAGCAGTCGAACAGGGGGGGGTGAAAAACTGTTTTTT. The encoded protein is CASSRTGGGEKLFF.

The V call is TRBV20-1, the J call TRBJ2-7, with D possibly being TRBD2 (5 bases). The CDR3 contains 11 residues. V was pared by 0 bases and J by 5 bases, with 5 bases between. Germline CDR1 and CDR2: DFQATT and SNEGSKA (reference sequence). The CDR3 DNA reads TGCAGTGCTAGAGACGGGGACGAGCAGTACTTC. Translating gives CSARDGDEQYF.

This chain uses TRBV19 with TRBJ2-3; 11 nucleotides agree with TRBD1. The CDR3 runs to 15 residues. After removal of 5 bases from V and 5 bases from J, the junction contained 6 bases not matched to a gene. Germline V gene sequence: CDR1 LNHDA, CDR2 SQIVND (reference sequence). The CDR3 DNA is TGTGCCAGTAGTGTCCGGACAGGGGGCAAAGATACGCAGTATTTT. Residues: CASSVRTGGKDTQYF.

The J gene is TRBJ1-5, the V gene TRBV10-3; 8 bases map to TRBD1. V lost 6 bases, J lost 6 bases, and 1 base stayed unmatched. This CDR3 is built from 12 residues. Germline values: CDR1 ENHRY, CDR2 SYGVKD. CDR3 DNA: TGTGCCATCAGCGACAGGGGTCAGCCCCAGCATTTT. This gives the protein CAISDRGQPQHF.

The chain links TRBV4-3 to TRBJ2-7; 7 positions match TRBD1. The V segment lost 0 bases and the J segment 3 bases; nucleotides outside the gene matches: 14. In germline, CDR1 is LGHNA, CDR2 YSLEER. The length of the CDR3 is 18 residues. Written as DNA, the CDR3 is TGCGCCAGCAGCCAAGATCGGACGACAGGGTCTCAAGGCTACGAGCAGTACTTC. Its protein product is CASSQDRTTGSQGYEQYF.

The J gene is TRBJ1-2, the V gene TRBV6-5; D possibly corresponds to TRBD1 (6 bases). Germline CDR1 is MNHEY and CDR2 is SVGAGI. Trimming pared 5 bases from V and 4 bases from J, leaving 11 bases between. This CDR3 is 13 amino acids long. This chain's CDR3 is CASSNGQSYGYTF. In DNA, the CDR3 is TGTGCCAGCAGTAATGGACAGAGCTATGGCTACACCTTC.

This clone has a handful of counts. The chain has TRBV2 and TRBJ2-1; 10 bases map to TRBD1. From germline, CDR1 is SNHLY and CDR2 FYNNEI. The ends lost 4 bases at V and 7 bases at J; junction bases unmatched: 4. There are 14 residues in the CDR3. The CDR3 sequence is CASSGGQGVNEQFF. CDR3 DNA: TGTGCCAGCAGTGGCGGACAGGGGGTAAATGAGCAGTTCTTC.